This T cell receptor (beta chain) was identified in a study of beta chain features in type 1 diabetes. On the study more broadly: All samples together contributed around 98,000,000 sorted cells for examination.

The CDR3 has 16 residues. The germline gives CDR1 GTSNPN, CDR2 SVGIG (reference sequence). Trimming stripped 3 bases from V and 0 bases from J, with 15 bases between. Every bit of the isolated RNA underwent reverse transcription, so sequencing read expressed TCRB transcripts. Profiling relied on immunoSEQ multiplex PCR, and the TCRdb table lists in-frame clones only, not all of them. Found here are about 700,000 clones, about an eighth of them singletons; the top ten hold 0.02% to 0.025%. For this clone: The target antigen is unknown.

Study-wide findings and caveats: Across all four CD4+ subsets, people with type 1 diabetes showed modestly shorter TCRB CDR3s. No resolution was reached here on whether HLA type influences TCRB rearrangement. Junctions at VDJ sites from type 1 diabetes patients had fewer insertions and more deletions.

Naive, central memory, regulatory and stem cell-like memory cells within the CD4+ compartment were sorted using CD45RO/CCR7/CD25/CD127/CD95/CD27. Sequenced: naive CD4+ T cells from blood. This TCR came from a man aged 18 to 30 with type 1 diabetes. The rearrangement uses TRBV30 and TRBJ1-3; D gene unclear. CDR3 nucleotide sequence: TGTGCCTGGAGGCCCGGGAGACTAAGCTCTGGAAACACCATATATTTT. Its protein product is CAWRPGRLSSGNTIYF.